The 3 T cell receptor beta chains in this list originate from one sample, sequenced in a study of T cell responses to AZD1222 COVID-19 vaccine. The table came from immunoSEQ multiplex PCR; TCRdb's copy has only in-frame clones and leaves some out. This table holds some 100,000 clones, about 88% found once. This specimen was peripheral blood, taken on day 0 of AZD1222 vaccination. These receptors came from an adult in good health.

The chain combines TRBV28 with TRBJ2-7; D unresolved. The germline V gene encodes CDR1 MDHEN and CDR2 SYDVKM. Trimming pared 7 bases from V and 6 bases from J, leaving 19 bases between. CDR3 length equals 14 residues. CDR3 nucleotide sequence: TGTGCCAGCAATGTTGCTACGAGTCTTGGCGAGCAGTACTTC. It specifies CASNVATSLGEQYF.

The chain combines TRBV4-2 with TRBJ2-5; 7 bases line up with TRBD1. The CDR3 consists of 17 residues. Germline V gene sequence: CDR1 LGHNA, CDR2 YNFKEQ. Trimming cost V 1 base and J 5 bases; bases outside gene matches: 13. This CDR3 is CASSQGTGPSVGETQYF. CDR3 bases: TGTGCCAGCAGCCAAGGGACAGGACCTAGTGTCGGCGAGACCCAGTACTTC.

J is TRBJ1-5 and V is TRBV19; possible D gene TRBD1, 6 bases. The ends were cut back, 4 bases at V and 1 base at J, with 17 bases in the middle. CDR3 length: 17 amino acids. Germline V gene data show CDR1 as LNHDA and CDR2 as SQIVND (reference sequence). CDR3 DNA sequence: TGTGCCAGTAGTACATATTCCGGGACACGGAGCAATCAGCCCCAGCATTTT. This translates into CASSTYSGTRSNQPQHF.